The clone carrying this T cell receptor (beta chain) was observed a handful of times. Its antigen remains unknown. One end of the junction does not line up with germline, which may come from a read error. The sample comes from a study of T-cell reconstitution after alpha-beta-depleted transplantation in children. Germline CDR1 is SEHNR and CDR2 is FQNEAQ (reference sequence). This CDR3 region has 13 residues. Study-wide findings and caveats: At one year after transplant, newly produced T cells mostly accounted for T-cell counts and diversity. About two months after transplant, alpha-beta T cells reportedly came from several hundred expanded graft clones.

As it was prepared, the TCRbeta library received unique molecular identifiers. TCRdb re-analysed the PCR reads in MiXCR, keeping a single row per CDR3 protein. The table lists about 300,000 distinct CDR3 sequences, 6.5% to 9% of them singletons. The sample here was peripheral blood, taken 360 days after TCRalphabeta/CD19-depleted stem cell transplant. This clonotype was obtained from a female patient aged 2-15 years who had a stem cell transplant for Fanconi anemia, so the T cells may come from the graft donor. The chain is built from TRBV7-9 and TRBJ2-7; TRBD1 might be the D (6 bases). DNA for the CDR3: TGTGCCAGAAGCTTAGAGCAGGGGTACGAGCAGTACTTC. Translating gives CARSLEQGYEQYF.